This T cell receptor beta chain was identified during a study of control samples from healthy donors and cancer patients. TCRdb's table, derived via immunoSEQ multiplex PCR, lists solely in-frame clones and lacks some. The table records roughly 130,000 clones, 80% to 90% of them present only once. V lost 0 bases and J 7 bases, leaving 13 bases between the germline ends. The CDR3 has 14 residues. Germline-derived CDR1 and CDR2 are LNHNV and YYDKDF (reference sequence). The receptor was derived from a woman aged 30 to 39 in good health. Sequencing used blood. This rearrangement joins TRBV15 to TRBJ2-7, with D perhaps matching TRBD1 or TRBD2 (5 bases each). This CDR3 is CATSRDQQGREQYF. The CDR3 nucleotides are TGTGCCACCAGCAGAGATCAGCAGGGACGAGAGCAGTACTTC.